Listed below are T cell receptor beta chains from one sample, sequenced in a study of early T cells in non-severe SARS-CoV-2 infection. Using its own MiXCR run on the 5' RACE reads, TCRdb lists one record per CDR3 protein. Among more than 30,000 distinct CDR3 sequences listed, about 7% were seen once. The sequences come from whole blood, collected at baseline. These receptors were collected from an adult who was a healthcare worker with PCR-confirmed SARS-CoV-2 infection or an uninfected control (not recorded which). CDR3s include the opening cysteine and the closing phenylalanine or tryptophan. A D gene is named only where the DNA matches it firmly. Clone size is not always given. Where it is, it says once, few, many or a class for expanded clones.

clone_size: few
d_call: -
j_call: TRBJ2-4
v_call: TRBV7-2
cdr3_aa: CASSSGWTERAPKNIQYF
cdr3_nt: TGTGCCAGCAGCTCAGGGTGGACAGAGCGAGCCCCCAAAAACATTCAGTACTTC

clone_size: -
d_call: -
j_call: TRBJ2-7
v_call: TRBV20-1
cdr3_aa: CSARESAMGYEQYF
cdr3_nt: TGCAGTGCTAGGGAAAGCGCGATGGGCTACGAGCAGTACTTC

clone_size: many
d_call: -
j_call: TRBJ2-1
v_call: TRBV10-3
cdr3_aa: CAISGTSNEQFF
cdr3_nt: TGTGCCATCAGTGGGACCTCCAATGAGCAGTTCTTC

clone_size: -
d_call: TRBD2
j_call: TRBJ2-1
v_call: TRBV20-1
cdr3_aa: CSVSGRAYNEQFF
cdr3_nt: TGCAGTGTTAGCGGGAGAGCTTACAATGAGCAGTTCTTC

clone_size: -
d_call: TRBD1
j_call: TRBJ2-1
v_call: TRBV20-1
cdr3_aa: CSARDQTGVWLFF
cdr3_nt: TGCAGTGCTAGAGACCAGACAGGGGTTTGGTTGTTCTTC

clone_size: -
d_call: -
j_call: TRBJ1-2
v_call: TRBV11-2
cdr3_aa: CASTPSGGYYGYTF
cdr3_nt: TGTGCCAGCACCCCCAGTGGGGGGTACTATGGCTACACCTTC

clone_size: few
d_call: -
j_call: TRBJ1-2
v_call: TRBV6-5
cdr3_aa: CASSPSQGRYGYTF
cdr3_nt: TGTGCCAGCAGTCCATCACAGGGACGGTATGGCTACACCTTC

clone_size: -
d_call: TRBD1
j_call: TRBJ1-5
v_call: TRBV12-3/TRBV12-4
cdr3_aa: CASSTAGTGGNQPQHF
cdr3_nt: TGTGCCAGCAGTACAGCCGGGACAGGGGGCAATCAGCCCCAGCATTTT

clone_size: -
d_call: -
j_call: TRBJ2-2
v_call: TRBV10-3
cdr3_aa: CAIRNRDAYEETGELFF
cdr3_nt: TGTGCCATCAGGAATCGGGACGCTTACGAAGAAACCGGGGAGCTGTTTTTT

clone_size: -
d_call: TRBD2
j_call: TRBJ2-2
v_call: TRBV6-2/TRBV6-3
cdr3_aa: CASSYTASGRALAGELFF
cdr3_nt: TGTGCCAGCAGTTACACTGCTAGCGGGAGGGCCTTAGCCGGGGAGCTGTTTTTT

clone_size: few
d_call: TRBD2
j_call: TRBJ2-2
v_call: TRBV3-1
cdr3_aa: CASSDRTSGRSTGELFF
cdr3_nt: TGTGCCAGCAGCGACAGGACTAGCGGGAGGTCAACCGGGGAGCTGTTTTTT

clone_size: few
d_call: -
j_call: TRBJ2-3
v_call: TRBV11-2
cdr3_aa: CASSLDRSTDTQYF
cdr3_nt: TGTGCCAGCAGCTTGGATAGAAGCACAGATACGCAGTATTTT

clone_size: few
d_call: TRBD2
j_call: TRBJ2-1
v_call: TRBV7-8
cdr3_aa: CASSLAGLASYNEQFF
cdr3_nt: TGTGCCAGCAGCTTAGCGGGACTAGCGAGTTACAATGAGCAGTTCTTC

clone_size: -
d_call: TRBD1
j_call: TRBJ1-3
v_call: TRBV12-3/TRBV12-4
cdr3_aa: CASSLSGQGTENTIYF
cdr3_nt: TGTGCCAGCAGTTTATCGGGACAGGGGACGGAAAACACCATATATTTT

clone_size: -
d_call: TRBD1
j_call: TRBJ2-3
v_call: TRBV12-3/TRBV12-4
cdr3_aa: CASSPVGTESSDTQYF
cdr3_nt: TGTGCCAGCAGCCCCGTTGGGACAGAGAGCTCAGATACGCAGTATTTT

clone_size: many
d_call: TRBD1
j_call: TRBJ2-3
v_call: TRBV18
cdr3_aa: CASSPPIGTGARDTQYF
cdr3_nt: TGTGCCAGCTCACCACCCATTGGGACAGGGGCGAGAGATACGCAGTATTTT

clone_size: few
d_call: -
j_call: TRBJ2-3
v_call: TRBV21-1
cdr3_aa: CASSKAGQITDTQYF
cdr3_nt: TGTGCCAGCAGCAAAGCGGGACAGATCACAGATACGCAGTATTTT

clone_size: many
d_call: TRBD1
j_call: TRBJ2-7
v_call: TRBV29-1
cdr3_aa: CSVDHRGEQYF
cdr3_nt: TGCAGCGTTGACCACAGGGGCGAGCAGTACTTC

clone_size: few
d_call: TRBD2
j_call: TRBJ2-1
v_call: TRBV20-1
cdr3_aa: CSESTSGLSYNEQFF
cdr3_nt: TGCAGTGAATCGACTAGCGGTCTTTCCTACAATGAGCAGTTCTTC

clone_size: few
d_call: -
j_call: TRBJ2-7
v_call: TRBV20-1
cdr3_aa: CSASSLVGHYEQYF
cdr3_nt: TGCAGTGCTAGCTCACTTGTGGGGCACTACGAGCAGTACTTC

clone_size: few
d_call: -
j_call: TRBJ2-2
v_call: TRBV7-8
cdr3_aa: CASSLGGTVTTGELFF
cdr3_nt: TGTGCCAGCAGTCTAGGAGGGACAGTCACCACCGGGGAGCTGTTTTTT

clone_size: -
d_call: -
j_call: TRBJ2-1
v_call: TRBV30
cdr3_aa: CAWSTGGAPYNEQFF
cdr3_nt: TGTGCCTGGAGTACGGGGGGCGCGCCCTACAATGAGCAGTTCTTC

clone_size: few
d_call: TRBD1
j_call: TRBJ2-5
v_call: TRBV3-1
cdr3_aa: CASSQEGQGAESGETQYF
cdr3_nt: TGTGCCAGCAGCCAAGAGGGACAGGGGGCAGAGAGTGGAGAGACCCAGTACTTC

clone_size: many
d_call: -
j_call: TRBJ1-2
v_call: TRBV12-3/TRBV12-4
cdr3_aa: CASSLGGWGYTF
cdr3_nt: TGTGCCAGCAGTTTAGGGGGATGGGGCTACACCTTC

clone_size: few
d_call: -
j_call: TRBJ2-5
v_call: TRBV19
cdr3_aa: CASSGPQRETQYF
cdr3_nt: TGTGCCAGTTCGGGACCCCAGCGGGAGACCCAGTACTTC

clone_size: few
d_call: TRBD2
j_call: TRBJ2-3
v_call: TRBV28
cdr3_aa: CASSLKWFPRAGGPENTDTQYF
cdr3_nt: TGTGCCAGCAGTTTAAAATGGTTCCCTAGAGCGGGAGGGCCAGAAAACACAGATACGCAGTATTTT

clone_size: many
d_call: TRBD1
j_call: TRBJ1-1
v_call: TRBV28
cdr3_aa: CASSLWLNIDNRGNTEAFF
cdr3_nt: TGTGCCAGCAGTTTATGGCTCAACATAGACAACAGGGGGAACACTGAAGCTTTCTTT

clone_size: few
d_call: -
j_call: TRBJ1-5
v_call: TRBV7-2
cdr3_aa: CASSGGRAVQPQHF
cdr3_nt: TGTGCCAGCTCGGGCGGCAGGGCGGTTCAGCCCCAGCATTTT

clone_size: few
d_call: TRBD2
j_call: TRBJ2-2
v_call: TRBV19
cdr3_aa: CASSIIAGTTGELFF
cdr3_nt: TGTGCCAGTAGTATTATAGCGGGGACAACCGGGGAGCTGTTTTTT

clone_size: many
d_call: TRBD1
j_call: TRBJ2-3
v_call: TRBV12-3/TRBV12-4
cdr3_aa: CASSHGQGRGTVSDTQYF
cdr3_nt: TGTGCCAGCAGCCACGGACAGGGACGGGGAACCGTATCAGATACGCAGTATTTT

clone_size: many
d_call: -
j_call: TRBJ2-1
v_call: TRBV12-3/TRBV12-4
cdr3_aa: CASSVGYGYHNEQFF
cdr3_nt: TGTGCCAGCAGTGTAGGTTATGGATACCACAATGAGCAGTTCTTC

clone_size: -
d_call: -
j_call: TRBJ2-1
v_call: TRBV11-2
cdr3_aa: CASATEAGYNEQFF
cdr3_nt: TGTGCCAGCGCAACGGAGGCGGGATACAATGAGCAGTTCTTC

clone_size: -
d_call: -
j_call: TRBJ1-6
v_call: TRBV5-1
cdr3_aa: CASTTGRESPLHF
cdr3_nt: TGCGCCAGCACTACAGGGCGAGAATCACCCCTCCACTTT

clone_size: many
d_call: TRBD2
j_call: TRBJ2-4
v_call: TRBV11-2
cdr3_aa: CASLAGEGNIQYF
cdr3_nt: TGTGCCAGCTTAGCGGGGGAAGGAAACATTCAGTACTTC

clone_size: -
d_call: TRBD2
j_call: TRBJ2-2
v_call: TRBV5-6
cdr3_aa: CASSLATSGATGELFF
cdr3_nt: TGTGCCAGCAGCTTGGCGACTAGCGGGGCAACCGGGGAGCTGTTTTTT

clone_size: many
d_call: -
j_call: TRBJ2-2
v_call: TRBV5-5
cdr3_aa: CASSLGQTTGELFF
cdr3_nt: TGTGCCAGCAGCTTGGGACAGACCACCGGGGAGCTGTTTTTT

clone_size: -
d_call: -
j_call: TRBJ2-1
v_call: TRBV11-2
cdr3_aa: CASSPSSGHPYNEQFF
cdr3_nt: TGTGCCAGCAGCCCATCCTCGGGACACCCCTACAATGAGCAGTTCTTC

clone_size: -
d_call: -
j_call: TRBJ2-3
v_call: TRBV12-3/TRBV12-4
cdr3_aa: CASTIRVTDTQYF
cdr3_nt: TGTGCCAGCACGATACGGGTCACAGATACGCAGTATTTT

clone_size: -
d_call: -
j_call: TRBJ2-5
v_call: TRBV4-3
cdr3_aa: CASSQGWTAKETQYF
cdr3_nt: TGCGCCAGCAGCCAAGGATGGACAGCTAAAGAGACCCAGTACTTC

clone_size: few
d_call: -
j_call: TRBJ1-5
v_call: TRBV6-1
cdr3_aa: CASSEEAFWGRAQPQHF
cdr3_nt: TGTGCCAGCAGTGAAGAAGCGTTCTGGGGGCGGGCACAGCCCCAGCATTTT

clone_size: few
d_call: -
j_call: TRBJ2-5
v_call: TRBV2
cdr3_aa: CASSFRQIQETQYF
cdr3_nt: TGTGCCAGCAGTTTTAGACAGATCCAAGAGACCCAGTACTTC

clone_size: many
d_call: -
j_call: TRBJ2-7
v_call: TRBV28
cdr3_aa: CASSWDNPVVSSYEQYF
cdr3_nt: TGTGCCAGCAGTTGGGACAATCCCGTTGTTAGTTCCTACGAGCAGTACTTC

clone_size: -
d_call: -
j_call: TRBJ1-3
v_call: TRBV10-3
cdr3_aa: CAISESLGNSGNTIYF
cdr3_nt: TGTGCCATCAGTGAGTCGCTAGGAAACTCTGGAAACACCATATATTTT

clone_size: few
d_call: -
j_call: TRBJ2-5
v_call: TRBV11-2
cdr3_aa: CASSLEPRGLFQYF
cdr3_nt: TGTGCCAGCAGCTTAGAGCCGAGGGGGTTATTCCAGTACTTC

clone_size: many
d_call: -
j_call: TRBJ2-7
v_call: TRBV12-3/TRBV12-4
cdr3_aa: CASRPGPEQYF
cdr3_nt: TGTGCCAGCAGACCGGGACCCGAGCAGTACTTC

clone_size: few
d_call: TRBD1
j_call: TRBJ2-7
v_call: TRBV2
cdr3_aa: CASTIGQGDYEQYF
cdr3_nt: TGTGCCAGCACTATCGGACAGGGGGACTACGAGCAGTACTTC

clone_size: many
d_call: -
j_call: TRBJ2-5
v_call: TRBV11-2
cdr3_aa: CASSLGQKETQYF
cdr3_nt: TGTGCCAGCAGCTTAGGCCAAAAAGAGACCCAGTACTTC

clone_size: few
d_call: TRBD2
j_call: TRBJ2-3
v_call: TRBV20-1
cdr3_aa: CSALGLAGDTQYF
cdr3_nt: TGCAGTGCTCTTGGGCTAGCGGGGGATACGCAGTATTTT

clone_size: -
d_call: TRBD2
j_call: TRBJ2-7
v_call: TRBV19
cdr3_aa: CASSISGSSYEQYF
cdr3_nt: TGTGCCAGTAGTATAAGCGGGAGCTCCTACGAGCAGTACTTC

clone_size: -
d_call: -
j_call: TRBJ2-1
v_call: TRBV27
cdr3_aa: CASSFEASGLLNEQFF
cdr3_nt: TGTGCCAGCAGTTTCGAGGCTAGTGGCCTGCTCAATGAGCAGTTCTTC

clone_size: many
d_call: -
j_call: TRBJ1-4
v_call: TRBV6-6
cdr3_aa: CASSYGNRDLEKLFF
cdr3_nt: TGTGCCAGCAGTTACGGCAACAGGGATCTTGAAAAACTGTTTTTT

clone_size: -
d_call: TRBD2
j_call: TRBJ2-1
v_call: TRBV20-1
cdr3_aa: CSAKFPGTSLEQFF
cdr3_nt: TGCAGTGCTAAGTTCCCCGGGACTAGTCTTGAGCAGTTCTTC

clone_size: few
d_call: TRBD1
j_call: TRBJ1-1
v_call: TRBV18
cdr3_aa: CASSPRSLFGTENNEAFF
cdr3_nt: TGTGCCAGCTCACCACGGTCCCTCTTCGGGACAGAGAACAATGAAGCTTTCTTT

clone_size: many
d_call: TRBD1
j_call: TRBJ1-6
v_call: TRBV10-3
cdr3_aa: CAISDNRGNSPLHF
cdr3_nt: TGTGCCATCAGTGATAACAGGGGGAATTCACCCCTCCACTTT

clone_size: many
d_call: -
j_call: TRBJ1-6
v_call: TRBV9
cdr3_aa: CASSVGPETHNSPLHF
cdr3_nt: TGTGCCAGCAGCGTAGGGCCGGAAACTCATAATTCACCCCTCCACTTT